The 20 T cell receptor beta chains reported below all come from one sample, sequenced in a study of shared clonotypes between healthy human individuals. The protocol was immunoSEQ multiplex PCR, while the TCRdb copy is restricted to in-frame clones and leaves out a portion. The sample lists 1.6 million or so clones; about 98.5% were seen once. Sample: naive CD4+ T cells sorted from blood. As for subset: CD45RA+ positively selected. These receptor sequences come from a man aged 25-45 years in good health.

In DNA form, the CDR3 reads TGTGCCACCTCCGGGACAGGGTTTCGTCAGCCCCAGCATTTT. It encodes CATSGTGFRQPQHF. The chain recombines TRBV6-6 with TRBJ1-5, with 9 nucleotides matching TRBD1. The CDR3 extends over 14 amino acids. Germline values: CDR1 MNHNY, CDR2 SVGAGI (reference sequence). Trimming cost V 10 bases and J 6 bases; bases outside gene matches: 10.

The chain is built from TRBV20-1 and TRBJ2-3, with D hard to call. Trimming took 7 bases from V and 7 from J, leaving 9 bases between them. Germline CDR1 is DFQATT and CDR2 is SNEGSKA (reference sequence). The CDR3 sequence is 10 residues long. CDR3 in DNA: TGCAGTGGACTTGGAAATACGCAGTATTTT. Translated, it gives CSGLGNTQYF.

This rearrangement joins TRBV5-1 to TRBJ2-3; TRBD1 might be the D (6 bases). The CDR3 is made up of 14 amino acids. Trimming shortened V by 4 bases and J by 5 bases, and 14 bases separated the two germline ends. CDR1 is SGHRS and CDR2 is YFSETQ in the germline V gene. CDR3 in DNA: TGCGCCAGCAGCGGCGGGCAGGGGAAAGATACGCAGTATTTT. Translation: CASSGGQGKDTQYF.

This chain links TRBV28 with TRBJ2-7, with a possible D match to TRBD2 (6 bases). Per the germline V gene, CDR1 is MDHEN and CDR2 is SYDVKM. V gave up 8 bases and J gave up 2 bases, with 22 bases separating them. This CDR3 region has 16 residues. The DNA for the CDR3 is TGTGCCAGCGCCACCTCAGGAGTAGCGGAAACCTACGAGCAGTACTTC. Protein: CASATSGVAETYEQYF.

This chain connects TRBV7-9 to TRBJ1-2, with D perhaps TRBD1 (5 bases). The germline gives CDR1 SEHNR, CDR2 FQNEAQ (reference sequence). The CDR3 length is 17 residues. V dropped 5 bases and J dropped 3 bases, with 22 bases sitting between them. CDR3 nucleotide sequence: TGTGCCAGCAGCATATTAGCTGGTCAAGGGGCGGACTATGGCTACACCTTC. This sequence encodes CASSILAGQGADYGYTF.

This chain links TRBV4-3 with TRBJ2-5; D call uncertain. Trimming removed 1 base at V and 1 base at J, with 10 bases between. Germline CDR1 LGHNA, CDR2 YSLEER. The CDR3 has 15 residues. This CDR3 is CASSQGPWAQETQYF. The CDR3 DNA sequence: TGCGCCAGCAGCCAAGGGCCCTGGGCCCAAGAGACCCAGTACTTC.

The chain joins TRBV7-8 to TRBJ2-1; 8 bases are a match to TRBD2. Germline values: CDR1 SGHVS, CDR2 FQNEAQ. The V and J ends lost 5 bases and 14 bases, in that order; junction bases with no gene match: 5. The CDR3 is 11 amino acids. The CDR3 sequence is CASSHDGGEFF. CDR3 bases: TGTGCCAGCAGCCACGACGGGGGGGAGTTCTTC. Full variable domain (remainder filled in from reference TRBV7-8 and TRBJ2-1): GAGVSQSPRYKVAKRGQDVALRCDPISGHVSLFWYQQALGQGPEFLTYFQNEAQLDKSGLPSDRFFAERPEGSVSTLKIQRTQQEDSAVYLCASSHDGGEFFGPGTRLTVL.

The chain joins TRBV27 to TRBJ1-2; D not resolved. Germline V gives CDR1 MNHEY, CDR2 SMNVEV (reference sequence). V lost 3 bases, J lost 4 bases, and 12 bases lay in between. The CDR3 loop spans 14 amino acids. The CDR3 DNA reads TGTGCCAGCAGTTTTGTAAAGGGTCGCTATGGCTACACCTTC. Its protein is CASSFVKGRYGYTF.

The chain employs TRBV6-1 and TRBJ1-1, with D possibly matching TRBD1 (5 bases). Germline CDR1 MNHNS, CDR2 SASEGT. The CDR3 length is 16 residues. V was cut by 1 base and J by 0 bases, with 12 bases left in between. CDR3 coding DNA: TGTGCCAGCAGTGAAGTTAGGGCAGGGTTGAACACTGAAGCTTTCTTT. Residues: CASSEVRAGLNTEAFF.

A remark on this clone: The sample carries other DNA sequences with the same CDR3. This rearrangement joins TRBV9 to TRBJ2-7, with 9 bases aligning to TRBD2. The CDR3 loop spans 15 amino acids. J lost 0 bases, V lost 0 bases, and 1 base had no gene match. CDR1 is SGDLS and CDR2 is YYNGEE in the germline V gene. The CDR3 DNA follows: TGTGCCAGCAGCGTAGGCGGGAGGGCCTCCTACGAGCAGTACTTC. It encodes CASSVGGRASYEQYF.

The chain is built from TRBV5-1 and TRBJ2-5, with 8 positions matching TRBD1. V lost 3 bases and J lost 5; bases outside the gene matches: 6. Germline CDR1 SGHRS, CDR2 YFSETQ. This CDR3 contains 14 residues. This chain's CDR3 is CASSSQGAEETQYF. The CDR3 DNA follows: TGCGCCAGCAGCTCCCAGGGGGCCGAGGAGACCCAGTACTTC. The full variable domain, completed using reference TRBV5-1 and TRBJ2-5, is KAGVTQTPRYLIKTRGQQVTLSCSPISGHRSVSWYQQTPGQGLQFLFEYFSETQRNKGNFPGRFSGRQFSNSRSEMNVSTLELGDSALYLCASSSQGAEETQYFGPGTRLLVL.

V and J are TRBV28 and TRBJ2-7; TRBD2 agrees at 11 bases. Germline V CDR1 and CDR2: MDHEN, SYDVKM. This CDR3 region has 15 residues. After removal of 5 bases from V and 1 base from J, the junction contained 4 bases not matched to a gene. This CDR3 is CASSHLAGGSYEQYF. The CDR3 DNA reads TGTGCCAGCAGTCATCTAGCGGGGGGATCCTACGAGCAGTACTTC.

The J gene is TRBJ2-5, the V gene TRBV2; D is possibly TRBD1 (6 bases). The CDR3 extends over 14 amino acids. CDR1 and CDR2 from the germline V gene are SNHLY and FYNNEI. Trimming left V 5 bases short and J 2 bases short, with 12 bases between. In nucleotides, the CDR3 is TGTGCCAGCAGTTTATGGACAGAGCAAGAGACCCAGTACTTC. Translated: CASSLWTEQETQYF.

This chain uses TRBV9 with TRBJ2-1, with TRBD2 identical over 8 bases. J lost 0 bases, V lost 0 bases, and 2 bases had no gene match. This CDR3 region has 16 residues. CDR1 and CDR2 from the germline V gene are SGDLS and YYNGEE. CDR3 in amino acids: CASSVDGRASYNEQFF. CDR3 in DNA: TGTGCCAGCAGCGTAGACGGGAGGGCCTCCTACAATGAGCAGTTCTTC.

This clone was recorded once. The chain combines TRBV2 with TRBJ1-4; tentatively, D is TRBD1 (5 bases). Trimming pared 5 bases from V and 7 bases from J, leaving 17 bases between. Per germline, CDR1 SNHLY and CDR2 FYNNEI. This CDR3 is built from 15 residues. DNA for the CDR3: TGTGCCAGCAGTCTCCCCGGCAGGGATGGTGAAAAACTGTTTTTT. It specifies CASSLPGRDGEKLFF. Complete variable domain (other parts from reference TRBV2 and TRBJ1-4): EPEVTQTPSHQVTQMGQEVILRCVPISNHLYFYWYRQILGQKVEFLVSFYNNEISEKSEIFDDQFSVERPDGSNFTLKIRSTKLEDSAMYFCASSLPGRDGEKLFFGSGTQLSVL.

The chain is built from TRBV6-5 and TRBJ1-1; unclear D gene. This CDR3 has 14 amino acids. Trimming took 6 bases from V and 5 from J, leaving 16 bases between them. Germline V CDR1 and CDR2: MNHEY, SVGAGI. For the CDR3, the DNA is TGTGCCAGCAGCCTCAGGAATGGTAGGACTGAAGCTTTCTTT. This codes for CASSLRNGRTEAFF.

V usage is TRBV10-3 and J usage is TRBJ1-2; the D gene is possibly TRBD1 (6 bases). CDR1 is ENHRY and CDR2 is SYGVKD in the germline V gene. V was clipped by 4 bases and J by 0 bases, with 9 bases between them. The CDR3 contains 14 residues. DNA of the CDR3: TGTGCCATCAGTGCGGGGGACACTAACTATGGCTACACCTTC. This encodes CAISAGDTNYGYTF.

V usage is TRBV9 and J usage is TRBJ2-2; 12 bases are shared with TRBD2. There are 21 residues in the CDR3. J was trimmed by 5 bases and V by 3 bases; bases with no gene match: 20. Germline V gives CDR1 SGDLS, CDR2 YYNGEE. The CDR3: CASSAFPKRLAGGPGTGELFF. The CDR3 nucleotides read TGTGCCAGCAGCGCTTTCCCGAAGAGGCTAGCGGGAGGGCCGGGTACCGGGGAGCTGTTTTTT.

The rearrangement joins TRBV18 to TRBJ1-5, with D possibly matching TRBD1 (6 bases). This CDR3 is built from 16 residues. Trimming cost V 3 bases and J 1 base, with 13 bases left between them. Germline V lookup: CDR1 KGHSH, CDR2 LQKENI. CDR3 DNA: TGTGCCAGCTCACCGGGCATACAGGGAAGCAATCAGCCCCAGCATTTT. It is translated as CASSPGIQGSNQPQHF.

J is TRBJ2-1 and V is TRBV5-1, with D unclear. CDR1 and CDR2 from the germline V gene are SGHRS and YFSETQ. Trimming took off 2 bases at V and 8 bases at J, with 5 bases between the two ends. The CDR3 covers 11 residues. As DNA, the CDR3 is TGCGCCAGCAGCTTTACCCATGAGCAGTTCTTC. Translating it yields CASSFTHEQFF.